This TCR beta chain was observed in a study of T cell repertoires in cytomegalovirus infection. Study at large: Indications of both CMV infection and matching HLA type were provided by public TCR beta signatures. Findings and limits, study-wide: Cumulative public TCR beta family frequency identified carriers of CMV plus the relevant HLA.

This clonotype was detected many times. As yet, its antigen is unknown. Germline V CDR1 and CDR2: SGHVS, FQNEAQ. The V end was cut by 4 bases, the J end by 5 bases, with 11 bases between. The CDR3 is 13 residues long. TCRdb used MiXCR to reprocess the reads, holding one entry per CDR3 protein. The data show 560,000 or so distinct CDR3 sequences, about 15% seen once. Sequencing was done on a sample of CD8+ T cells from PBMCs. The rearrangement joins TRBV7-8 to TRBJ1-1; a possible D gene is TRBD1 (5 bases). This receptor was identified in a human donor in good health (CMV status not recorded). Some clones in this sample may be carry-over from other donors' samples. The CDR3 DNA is TGTGCCAGCAGCTCCCTCCAGGGAACTGAAGCTTTCTTT. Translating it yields CASSSLQGTEAFF.